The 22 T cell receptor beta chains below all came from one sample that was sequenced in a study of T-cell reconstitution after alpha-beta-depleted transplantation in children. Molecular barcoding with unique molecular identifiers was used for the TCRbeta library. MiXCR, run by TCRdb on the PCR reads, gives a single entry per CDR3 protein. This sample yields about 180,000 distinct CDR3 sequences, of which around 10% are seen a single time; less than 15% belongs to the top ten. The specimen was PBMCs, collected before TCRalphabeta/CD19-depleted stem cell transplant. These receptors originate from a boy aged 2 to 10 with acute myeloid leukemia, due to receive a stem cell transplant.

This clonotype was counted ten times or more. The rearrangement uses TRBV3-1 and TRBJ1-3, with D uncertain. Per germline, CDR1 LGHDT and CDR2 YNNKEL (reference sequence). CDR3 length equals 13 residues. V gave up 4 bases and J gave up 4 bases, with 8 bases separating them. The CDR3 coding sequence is TGTGCCAGCAGCCTCCAATCGGGAAACACCATATATTTT. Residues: CASSLQSGNTIYF.

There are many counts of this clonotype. The CDR3 sequence: CASSLGTGPGNQPQHF. In nucleotides, the CDR3 is TGTGCCAGCAGTTTAGGGACAGGGCCAGGCAATCAGCCCCAGCATTTT. The chain has TRBV28 and TRBJ1-5, with 9 bases identical to TRBD1. The CDR3 totals 16 residues. Germline trimming cut 2 bases from V and 2 bases from J; bases unmatched to any gene: 4. Germline lookup yields CDR1 MDHEN and CDR2 SYDVKM.

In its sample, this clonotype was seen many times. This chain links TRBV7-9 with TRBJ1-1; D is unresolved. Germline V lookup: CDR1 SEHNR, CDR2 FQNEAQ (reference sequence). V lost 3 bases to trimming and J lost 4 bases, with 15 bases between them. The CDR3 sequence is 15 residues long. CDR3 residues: CASSLGSGLVTEAFF. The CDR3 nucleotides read TGTGCCAGCAGCTTGGGTAGCGGGCTAGTCACTGAAGCTTTCTTT.

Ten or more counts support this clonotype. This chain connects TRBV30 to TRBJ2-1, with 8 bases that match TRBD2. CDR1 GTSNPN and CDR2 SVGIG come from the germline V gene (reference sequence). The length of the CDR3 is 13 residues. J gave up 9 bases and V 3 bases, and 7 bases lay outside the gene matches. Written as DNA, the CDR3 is TGTGCCTGGAGGCGGGGGGTACGGAGTGAGCAGTTCTTC. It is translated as CAWRRGVRSEQFF.

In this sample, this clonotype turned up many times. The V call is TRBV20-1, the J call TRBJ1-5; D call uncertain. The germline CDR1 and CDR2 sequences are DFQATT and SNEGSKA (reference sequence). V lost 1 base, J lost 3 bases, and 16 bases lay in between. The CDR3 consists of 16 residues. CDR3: CSARGRAREDNQPQHF. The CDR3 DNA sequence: TGCAGTGCTAGAGGAAGGGCCCGGGAGGACAATCAGCCCCAGCATTTT.

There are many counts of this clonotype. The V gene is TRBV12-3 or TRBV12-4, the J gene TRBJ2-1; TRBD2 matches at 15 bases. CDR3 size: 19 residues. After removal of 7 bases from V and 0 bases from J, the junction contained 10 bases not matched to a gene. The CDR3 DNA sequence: TGTGCCAGCACCGACGGAGGGACTAGCGGGAGGCCCTCCTACAATGAGCAGTTCTTC. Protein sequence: CASTDGGTSGRPSYNEQFF.

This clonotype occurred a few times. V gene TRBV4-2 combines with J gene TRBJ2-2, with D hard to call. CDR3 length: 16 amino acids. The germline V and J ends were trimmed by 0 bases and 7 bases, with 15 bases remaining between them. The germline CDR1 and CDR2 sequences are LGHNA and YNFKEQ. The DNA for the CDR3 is TGTGCCAGCAGCCAAGACAGTAGGCCCTGGGGCGGGGAGCTGTTTTTT. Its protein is CASSQDSRPWGGELFF.

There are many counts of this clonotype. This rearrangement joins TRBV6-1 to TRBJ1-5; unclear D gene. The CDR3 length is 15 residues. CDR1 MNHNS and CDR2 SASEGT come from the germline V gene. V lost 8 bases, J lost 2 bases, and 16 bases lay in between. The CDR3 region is CASAFGVGGNQPQHF. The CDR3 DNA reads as TGTGCCAGCGCCTTTGGGGTAGGAGGCAATCAGCCCCAGCATTTT.

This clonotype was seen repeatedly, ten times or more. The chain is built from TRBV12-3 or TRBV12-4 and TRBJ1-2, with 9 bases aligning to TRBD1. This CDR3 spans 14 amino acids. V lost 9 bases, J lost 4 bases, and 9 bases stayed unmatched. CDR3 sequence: CASSGTGPIYGYTF. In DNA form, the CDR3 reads TGTGCCAGTTCCGGGACAGGGCCCATCTATGGCTACACCTTC.

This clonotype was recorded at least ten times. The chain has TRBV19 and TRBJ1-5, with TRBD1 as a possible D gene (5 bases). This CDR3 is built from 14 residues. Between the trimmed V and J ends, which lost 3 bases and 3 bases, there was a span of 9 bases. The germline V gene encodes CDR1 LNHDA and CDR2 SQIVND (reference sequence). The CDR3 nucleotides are TGTGCCAGTAGTATGTCGACAGACAATCAGCCCCAGCATTTT. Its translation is CASSMSTDNQPQHF.

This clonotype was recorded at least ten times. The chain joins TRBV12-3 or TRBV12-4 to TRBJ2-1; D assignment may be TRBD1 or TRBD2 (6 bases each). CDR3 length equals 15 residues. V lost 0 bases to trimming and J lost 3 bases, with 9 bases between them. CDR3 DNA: TGTGCCAGCAGTTTAGCAGGGGGGTTCTACAATGAGCAGTTCTTC. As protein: CASSLAGGFYNEQFF.

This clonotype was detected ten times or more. This chain's CDR3 is CASSPPRGTGFDTQYF. The CDR3 DNA follows: TGTGCCAGCAGTCCCCCCCGGGGGACAGGTTTTGATACGCAGTATTTT. J is TRBJ2-3 and V is TRBV12-3 or TRBV12-4, with TRBD1 identical over 8 bases. V lost 5 bases and J lost 6; bases outside the gene matches: 13. The CDR3 sequence is 16 residues long.

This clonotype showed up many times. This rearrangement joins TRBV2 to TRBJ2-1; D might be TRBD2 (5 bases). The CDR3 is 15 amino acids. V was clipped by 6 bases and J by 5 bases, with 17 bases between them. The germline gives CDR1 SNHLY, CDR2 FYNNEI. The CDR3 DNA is TGTGCCAGCAGCCCCAGCGGCTACCCGGACAATGAGCAGTTCTTC. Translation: CASSPSGYPDNEQFF.

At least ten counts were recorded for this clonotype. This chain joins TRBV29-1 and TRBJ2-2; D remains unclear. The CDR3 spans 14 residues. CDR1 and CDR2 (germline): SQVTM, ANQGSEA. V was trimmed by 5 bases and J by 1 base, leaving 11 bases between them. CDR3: CSVRPGLNTGELFF. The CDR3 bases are TGCAGCGTTAGACCCGGCCTGAACACCGGGGAGCTGTTTTTT.

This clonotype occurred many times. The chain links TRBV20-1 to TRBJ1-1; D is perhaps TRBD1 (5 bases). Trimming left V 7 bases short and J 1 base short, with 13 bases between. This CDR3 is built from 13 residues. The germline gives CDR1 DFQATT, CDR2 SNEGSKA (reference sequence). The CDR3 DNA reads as TGCAGTGTCATCTCCGGGGCGAACACTGAAGCTTTCTTT. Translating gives CSVISGANTEAFF.

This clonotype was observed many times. The CDR3 coding sequence is TGCAGTGCTAGAGTTCTATGGGAAAACATTCAGTACTTC. Translated: CSARVLWENIQYF. This rearrangement joins TRBV20-1 to TRBJ2-4; no firm D call. Trimming removed 1 base from V and 5 bases from J, with 9 bases in between. This CDR3 spans 13 amino acids. Germline values: CDR1 DFQATT, CDR2 SNEGSKA (reference sequence).

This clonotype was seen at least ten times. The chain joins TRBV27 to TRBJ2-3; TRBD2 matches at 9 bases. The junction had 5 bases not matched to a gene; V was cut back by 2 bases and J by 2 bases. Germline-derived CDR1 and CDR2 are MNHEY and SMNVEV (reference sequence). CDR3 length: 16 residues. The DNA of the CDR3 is TGTGCCAGCAGTTTAGGAGCGGGAGGTCCCACAGATACGCAGTATTTT. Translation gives CASSLGAGGPTDTQYF.

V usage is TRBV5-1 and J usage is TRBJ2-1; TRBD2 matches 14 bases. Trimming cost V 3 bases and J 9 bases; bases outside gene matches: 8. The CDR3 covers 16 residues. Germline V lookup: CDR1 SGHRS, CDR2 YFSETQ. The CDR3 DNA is TGCGCCAGCAGCTCAACCGGGACTAGCGGGGGCGGTGAGCAGTTCTTC. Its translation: CASSSTGTSGGGEQFF. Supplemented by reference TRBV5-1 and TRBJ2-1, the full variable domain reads KAGVTQTPRYLIKTRGQQVTLSCSPISGHRSVSWYQQTPGQGLQFLFEYFSETQRNKGNFPGRFSGRQFSNSRSEMNVSTLELGDSALYLCASSSTGTSGGGEQFFGPGTRLTVL.

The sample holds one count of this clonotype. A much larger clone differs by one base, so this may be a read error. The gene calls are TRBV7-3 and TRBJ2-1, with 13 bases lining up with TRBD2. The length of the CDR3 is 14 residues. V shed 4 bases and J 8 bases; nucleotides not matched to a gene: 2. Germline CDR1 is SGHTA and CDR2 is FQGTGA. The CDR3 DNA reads TGTGCCAGCAGCTCCACTAGCGGGGGGGATGAGCAGTTCTTC. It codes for CASSSTSGGDEQFF. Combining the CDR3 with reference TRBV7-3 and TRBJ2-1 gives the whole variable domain GAGVSQTPSNKVTEKGKYVELRCDPISGHTALYWYRQSLGQGPEFLIYFQGTGAADDSGLPNDRFFAVRPEGSVSTLKIQRTERGDSAVYLCASSSTSGGDEQFFGPGTRLTVL.

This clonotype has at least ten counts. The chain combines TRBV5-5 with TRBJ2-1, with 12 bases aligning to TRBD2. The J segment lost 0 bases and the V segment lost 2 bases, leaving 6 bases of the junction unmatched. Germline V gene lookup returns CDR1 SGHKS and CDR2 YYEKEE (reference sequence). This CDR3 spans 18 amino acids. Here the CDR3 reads CASSFRLAGASSYNEQFF. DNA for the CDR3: TGTGCCAGCAGCTTTAGACTAGCGGGGGCCAGCTCCTACAATGAGCAGTTCTTC.

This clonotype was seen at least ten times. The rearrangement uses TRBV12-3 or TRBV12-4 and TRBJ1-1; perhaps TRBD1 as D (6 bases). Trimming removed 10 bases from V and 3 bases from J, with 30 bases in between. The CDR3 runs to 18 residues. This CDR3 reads CATNAQGHLSPMYTEAFF. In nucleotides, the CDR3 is TGTGCCACCAACGCGCAGGGACACCTTTCCCCGATGTACACTGAAGCTTTCTTT.

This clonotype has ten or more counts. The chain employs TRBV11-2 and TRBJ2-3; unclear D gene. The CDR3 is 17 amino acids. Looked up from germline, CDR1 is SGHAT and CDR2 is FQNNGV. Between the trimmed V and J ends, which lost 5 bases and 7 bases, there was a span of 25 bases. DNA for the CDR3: TGTGCCAGCAGCATGACTCTAGGGCGCTCCACCTTGCATACGCAGTATTTT. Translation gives CASSMTLGRSTLHTQYF.